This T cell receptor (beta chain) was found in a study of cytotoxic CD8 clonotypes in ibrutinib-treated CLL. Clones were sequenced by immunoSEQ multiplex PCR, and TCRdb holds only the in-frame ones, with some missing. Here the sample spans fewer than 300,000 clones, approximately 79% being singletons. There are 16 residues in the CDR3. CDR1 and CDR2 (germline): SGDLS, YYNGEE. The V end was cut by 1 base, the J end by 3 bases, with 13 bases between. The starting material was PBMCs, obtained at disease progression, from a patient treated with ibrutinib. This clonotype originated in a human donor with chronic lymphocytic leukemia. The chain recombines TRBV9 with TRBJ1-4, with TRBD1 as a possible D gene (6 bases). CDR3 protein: CASSVSVRGPNEKLFF. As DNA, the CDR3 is TGTGCCAGCAGCGTATCTGTCCGGGGGCCTAATGAAAAACTGTTTTTT. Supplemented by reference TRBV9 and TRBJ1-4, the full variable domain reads DSGVTQTPKHLITATGQRVTLRCSPRSGDLSVYWYQQSLDQGLQFLIQYYNGEERAKGNILERFSAQQFPDLHSELNLSSLELGDSALYFCASSVSVRGPNEKLFFGSGTQLSVL.